This entry is about one T cell receptor beta chain. What it binds is not known. Additional DNA sequences in this sample encode the identical CDR3. Libraries were prepared by immunoSEQ multiplex PCR; TCRdb keeps only in-frame clonotypes and omits some of them. The sample has 2 million to 2.5 million clones, roughly 95% seen once. The data stem from a study of shared clonotypes between healthy human individuals. Looking at the study overall: CD4 naive cells filled three plates per donor, CD4 memory three, CD8 naive two and CD8 memory one. The study, taken as a whole, reports: Of the naive CD4 clonotypes, about 5% were shared across a handful of donors.

The CDR3 spans 15 residues. Germline V CDR1 and CDR2: SGHVS, FQNEAQ. With V trimmed by 5 bases and J by 0 bases, 3 bases remained unmatched. The sample comprised naive CD4+ T cells sorted from blood. Described subset: CD45RA+ positively selected. This chain uses TRBV7-8 with TRBJ2-1, with 8 nucleotides matching TRBD2. This TCR derives from a man aged 18 to 29 in good health. The CDR3 region has the DNA TGTGCCAGCAGCCCCAGCGGGAGCTCCTACAATGAGCAGTTCTTC. Its protein is CASSPSGSSYNEQFF.